This T cell receptor (beta chain) originates from a study of T cells in Graves' hyperthyroidism and ophthalmopathy. V was trimmed by 0 bases and J by 0 bases, leaving 9 bases between them. Germline V gives CDR1 MNHNY, CDR2 SVGAGI (reference sequence). This CDR3 has 16 amino acids. Amplified TCR beta CDR3 regions derived from RNA transcripts. The HTBI set primed first-round TCR CDR3 RT-PCR. TCRdb re-analysed the multiplex PCR reads in MiXCR, keeping a single row per CDR3 protein. The sample lists approximately 690,000 distinct CDR3 sequences, under 25% seen once, with 30% to 40% in the top ten. This clonotype has only one observation.

This chain connects TRBV6-6 to TRBJ1-3; D not resolved. The specimen was blood. This receptor was obtained from a young man with Graves' ophthalmopathy. CDR3 in DNA: TGTGCCAGCAGTTACTCGAGGCGGAACTCTGGAAACACCATATATTTT. As protein: CASSYSRRNSGNTIYF.